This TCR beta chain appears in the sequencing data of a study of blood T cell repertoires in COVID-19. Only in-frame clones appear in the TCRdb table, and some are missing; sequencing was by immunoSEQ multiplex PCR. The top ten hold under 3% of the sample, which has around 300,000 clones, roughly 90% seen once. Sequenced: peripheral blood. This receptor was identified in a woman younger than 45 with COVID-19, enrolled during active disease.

CDR3 sequence (DNA): TGTGCCAGTAGTATGGCGGGACAGGGGGTATCTGAAAAACTGTTTTTT. Residues: CASSMAGQGVSEKLFF. This rearrangement joins TRBV19 to TRBJ1-4; 11 nucleotides match TRBD1. This CDR3 contains 16 residues. The junction had 7 bases not matched to a gene; V was cut back by 3 bases and J by 7 bases. Germline-derived CDR1 and CDR2 are LNHDA and SQIVND (reference sequence).